Each of the 24 T cell receptor beta chains below was sequenced from the same sample in a study of shared clonotypes between healthy human individuals. The naive CD8 fraction comprised CD45RO-negative cells positively selected for CCR7 and excluded terminally differentiated effector memory CD45RA+ cells. The table came from immunoSEQ multiplex PCR; TCRdb's copy has only in-frame clones and leaves some out. Of about 2 million clones detected, about 94% appear once; the ten largest clones hold less than 1.5%. Sequencing was carried out using naive CD8+ T cells sorted from blood. These receptors were obtained from a man younger than 35 in good health.

This sequence joins TRBV5-1 and TRBJ1-2; unclear D gene. Per the germline V gene, CDR1 is SGHRS and CDR2 is YFSETQ. Trimming shortened V by 4 bases and J by 0 bases, and 16 bases separated the two germline ends. The CDR3 covers 16 residues. The CDR3 coding sequence is TGCGCCAGCAGCAGGACCTCCGGGCGTTCTAACTATGGCTACACCTTC. Translated, it gives CASSRTSGRSNYGYTF.

The chain couples TRBV7-2 to TRBJ2-5; a possible D gene is TRBD1 (6 bases). The V gene lost 0 bases and the J gene lost 5 bases, with 7 bases spanning the gap. From germline, CDR1 is SGHTA and CDR2 FQGNSA. The CDR3 is 13 amino acids. DNA for the CDR3: TGTGCCAGCAGCTTAGCGGGGGCCGAGACCCAGTACTTC. The encoded protein is CASSLAGAETQYF.

This clone occurred once. This sequence joins TRBV5-6 and TRBJ1-5; TRBD1 is a possible D gene (6 bases). This CDR3 spans 15 amino acids. Trimming removed 4 bases at V and 9 bases at J, with 20 bases between. CDR1 is SGHDT and CDR2 is YYEEEE in the germline V gene. CDR3 region: CASSREGEGIMPQHF. CDR3 sequence (DNA): TGTGCCAGCAGCAGAGAGGGGGAGGGGATCATGCCCCAGCATTTT.

This chain connects TRBV30 to TRBJ2-7; D is perhaps TRBD1 (6 bases). Trimming cost V 2 bases and J 5 bases, with 13 bases left between them. The germline CDR1 and CDR2 sequences are GTSNPN and SVGIG (reference sequence). CDR3 length: 13 amino acids. CDR3 amino acids: CAWSRQESDEQYF. In DNA, the CDR3 is TGTGCCTGGAGTCGACAGGAATCAGACGAGCAGTACTTC.

The rearrangement links TRBV2 to TRBJ2-7, with 8 bases matching TRBD1. The CDR3 is made up of 15 amino acids. Germline V gene data show CDR1 as SNHLY and CDR2 as FYNNEI. The trim removed 0 bases at V and 3 bases at J, leaving 4 bases unmatched. The CDR3 loop is CASSEARTGHYEQYF. The CDR3 bases are TGTGCCAGCAGTGAAGCCCGGACAGGGCACTACGAGCAGTACTTC.

The chain links TRBV6-1 to TRBJ1-5; no clear D gene. The CDR3 extends over 14 amino acids. CDR1 is MNHNS and CDR2 is SASEGT in the germline V gene. V was pared by 6 bases and J by 0 bases, with 9 bases between. The CDR3 here is CASSQAISNQPQHF. CDR3 nucleotide sequence: TGTGCCAGCAGCCAAGCGATTAGCAATCAGCCCCAGCATTTT.

The rearrangement joins TRBV28 to TRBJ2-7; tentatively, D is TRBD1 (6 bases). Germline V gene lookup returns CDR1 MDHEN and CDR2 SYDVKM. Trimming left V 5 bases short and J 5 bases short, with 19 bases between. This CDR3 comprises 15 residues. CDR3 bases: TGTGCCAGCAGTCCGAGGACAGTCTTATTCCACGAGCAGTACTTC. This gives the protein CASSPRTVLFHEQYF.

This chain links TRBV4-1 with TRBJ2-7, with D unresolved. Germline V lookup: CDR1 MGHRA, CDR2 YSYEKL. Trimming removed 1 base at V and 7 bases at J, with 11 bases between. The CDR3 covers 13 residues. CDR3 amino acids: CASSQVVGWEQYF. In nucleotides, the CDR3 is TGCGCCAGCAGCCAAGTAGTAGGGTGGGAGCAGTACTTC.

This sequence joins TRBV5-8 and TRBJ2-1, with D possibly TRBD1 on 6 matching bases. Germline CDR1 is SGHTS and CDR2 is YDEGEE. Trimming pared 2 bases from V and 14 bases from J, leaving 14 bases between. This CDR3 comprises 12 residues. CDR3: CASSLVNRAEFF. As DNA, the CDR3 is TGTGCCAGCAGCTTAGTTAACAGGGCGGAGTTCTTC. The variable domain in full, with the rest retrieved from reference TRBV5-8 and TRBJ2-1, is EAGVTQSPTHLIKTRGQQATLRCSPISGHTSVYWYQQALGLGLQFLLWYDEGEERNRGNFPPRFSGRQFPNYSSELNVNALELEDSALYLCASSLVNRAEFFGPGTRLTVL.

The chain recombines TRBV16 with TRBJ1-1; no definite D call. With 0 bases removed from V and 11 bases from J, the gap between germline ends came to 16 bases. The CDR3 runs 14 residues. CDR1 KGHSY and CDR2 FQNENV come from the germline V gene. Written as DNA, the CDR3 is TGTGCCAGCAGCCAATCTGGCGACCCATTGGGGGCTTTCTTT. Its protein is CASSQSGDPLGAFF.

The chain carries TRBV9 and TRBJ2-7, with TRBD1 matching 8 bases. Germline values: CDR1 SGDLS, CDR2 YYNGEE. The CDR3 runs 16 residues. After removal of 4 bases from V and 3 bases from J, the junction contained 12 bases not matched to a gene. CDR3 coding DNA: TGTGCCAGCAGCCTAGTCGATACAGGGGGGATCTACGAGCAGTACTTC. As protein: CASSLVDTGGIYEQYF.

This chain uses TRBV5-1 with TRBJ2-1; 10 bases match TRBD2. The CDR3 sequence is 15 residues long. Trimming cost V 2 bases and J 4 bases; bases outside gene matches: 3. The germline gives CDR1 SGHRS, CDR2 YFSETQ. The CDR3 coding sequence is TGCGCCAGCAGCTTAGGGACTAGCGAGTACAATGAGCAGTTCTTC. It is translated as CASSLGTSEYNEQFF.

This chain connects TRBV27 to TRBJ2-3; no clear D. The CDR3 consists of 14 residues. Looked up from germline, CDR1 is MNHEY and CDR2 is SMNVEV (reference sequence). V was shortened by 1 base and J by 5 bases, with 10 bases between the two germline ends. The CDR3 loop is CASSLLSSRDTQYF. CDR3 DNA sequence: TGTGCCAGCAGTTTATTGTCCAGTCGAGATACGCAGTATTTT.

V usage is TRBV13 and J usage is TRBJ2-1; the D gene is possibly TRBD1 (6 bases). V lost 3 bases and J lost 8, with 17 bases in between. This CDR3 has 15 residues. Germline loops: CDR1 PRHDT, CDR2 FYEKMQ (reference sequence). As DNA, the CDR3 is TGTGCCAGCAGCTTTGGGACACTAGTCCCCGATGAGCAGTTCTTC. It codes for CASSFGTLVPDEQFF. Full variable domain (outside the CDR3, taken from reference TRBV13 and TRBJ2-1): AAGVIQSPRHLIKEKRETATLKCYPIPRHDTVYWYQQGPGQDPQFLISFYEKMQSDKGSIPDRFSAQQFSDYHSELNMSSLELGDSALYFCASSFGTLVPDEQFFGPGTRLTVL.

The genes are TRBV5-6 and TRBJ1-3; D unclear. Germline CDR1 SGHDT, CDR2 YYEEEE. Deletions cut 2 bases from V and 6 bases from J, with 9 bases between. CDR3 length: 13 amino acids. Here the CDR3 reads CASSLYTENTIYF. As DNA, the CDR3 is TGTGCCAGCAGCTTATACACGGAAAACACCATATATTTT.

V gene TRBV19 combines with J gene TRBJ1-2; 8 bases align to TRBD1. V was pared by 2 bases and J by 8 bases, with 10 bases of the junction left unmatched. Per germline, CDR1 LNHDA and CDR2 SQIVND (reference sequence). The CDR3 runs 15 residues. In DNA, the CDR3 is TGTGCCAGTAGTATACCAGGACAGGGTATTAGGGGCTACACCTTC. It yields the protein CASSIPGQGIRGYTF.

The chain is built from TRBV2 and TRBJ2-7; TRBD1 matches 7 bases. The trim removed 1 base at V and 3 bases at J, leaving 3 bases unmatched. The CDR3 is made up of 14 amino acids. Germline CDR1 reads SNHLY; CDR2 reads FYNNEI. The CDR3 DNA reads as TGTGCCAGCAGTGAAGGGGCAGGGGGCTACGAGCAGTACTTC. Translated, it gives CASSEGAGGYEQYF.

V is TRBV9 and J is TRBJ2-1, with 11 bases identical to TRBD2. The CDR3 has 15 amino acids. Germline CDR1 is SGDLS and CDR2 is YYNGEE. Trimming at V came to 4 bases and at J to 8 bases, leaving 8 bases not matched to a gene. CDR3 sequence: CASSPIAGGPDEQFF. CDR3 in DNA: TGTGCCAGCAGCCCAATAGCGGGAGGGCCCGATGAGCAGTTCTTC. Filled out from reference TRBV9 and TRBJ2-1, the complete variable domain reads DSGVTQTPKHLITATGQRVTLRCSPRSGDLSVYWYQQSLDQGLQFLIQYYNGEERAKGNILERFSAQQFPDLHSELNLSSLELGDSALYFCASSPIAGGPDEQFFGPGTRLTVL.

This rearrangement joins TRBV10-2 to TRBJ2-3; D unresolved. The CDR3 is 13 residues long. V lost 3 bases, J lost 6 bases, and 10 bases lay in between. Germline V gene sequence: CDR1 WSHSY, CDR2 SAAADI. This chain's CDR3 is CASSDAVPDTQYF. Here the CDR3 DNA reads TGCGCCAGCAGTGATGCTGTGCCGGATACGCAGTATTTT.

The rearrangement joins TRBV6-6 to TRBJ2-7, with D tentatively TRBD1 (7 bases). Between the trimmed V and J ends, which lost 2 bases and 4 bases, there was a span of 12 bases. This CDR3 has 14 amino acids. Germline assignment: CDR1 MNHNY and CDR2 SVGAGI (reference sequence). CDR3 DNA sequence: TGTGCCAGCAGTTACGGAGGGGGCAAGTACGAGCAGTACTTC. It translates to CASSYGGGKYEQYF.

The chain has TRBV5-6 and TRBJ1-4, with D unresolved. The ends were cut back, 4 bases at V and 8 bases at J, with 9 bases in the middle. This CDR3 contains 12 residues. The germline CDR1 and CDR2 sequences are SGHDT and YYEEEE. The CDR3 sequence: CASSLDGEKLFF. The DNA for the CDR3 is TGTGCCAGCAGCCTGGACGGAGAAAAACTGTTTTTT.

The chain combines TRBV9 with TRBJ2-1; D is unclear. The V end lost 3 bases, the J end lost 10 bases, and 14 bases lay between the germline ends. Germline values: CDR1 SGDLS, CDR2 YYNGEE. This CDR3 spans 13 amino acids. CDR3 DNA sequence: TGTGCCAGCAGCGCCTTGGGTGGGGTAGAGCAGTTCTTC. Protein: CASSALGGVEQFF.

The V gene is TRBV5-6, the J gene TRBJ2-7; 7 positions match TRBD2. Per the germline V gene, CDR1 is SGHDT and CDR2 is YYEEEE. The CDR3 is made up of 14 amino acids. The junction had 10 bases not matched to a gene; V was cut back by 6 bases and J by 4 bases. The CDR3 sequence is CASTDWQGGYEQYF. The CDR3 DNA sequence: TGTGCCAGCACTGACTGGCAGGGAGGGTACGAGCAGTACTTC.

The chain recombines TRBV4-2 with TRBJ2-7; perhaps TRBD1 as D (6 bases). Trimming left V 0 bases short and J 0 bases short, with 9 bases between. There are 15 residues in the CDR3. Germline CDR1 reads LGHNA; CDR2 reads YNFKEQ. CDR3 sequence: CASSQEYRASYEQYF. The DNA of the CDR3 is TGTGCCAGCAGCCAAGAGTACAGGGCCTCCTACGAGCAGTACTTC.